A single sample gave rise to the 8 T cell receptor beta chains below, sequenced in a study of cytomegalovirus exposure and HLA in healthy donors. Sequencing was performed with immunoSEQ multiplex PCR; in TCRdb, only in-frame clones are kept and a portion is missing. The sample shows 75,000 to 90,000 clones, roughly 95% of them seen only once. Material: PBMCs. The source of these receptors is a man between 18 and 35 years old in good health and CMV-seropositive.

This chain uses TRBV28 with TRBJ2-2; 8 bases line up with TRBD2. CDR3 length equals 17 residues. Germline V lookup: CDR1 MDHEN, CDR2 SYDVKM. With V trimmed by 7 bases and J by 3 bases, 13 bases remained unmatched. The CDR3 is CASTLTSEVGDTGELFF. CDR3 in DNA: TGTGCCAGCACCCTGACTAGCGAGGTTGGGGACACCGGGGAGCTGTTTTTT.

The V call is TRBV19, the J call TRBJ1-1, with D perhaps matching TRBD1 (5 bases). Trimming pared 5 bases from V and 7 bases from J, leaving 8 bases between. The CDR3 has 11 residues. Germline CDR1 reads LNHDA; CDR2 reads SQIVND (reference sequence). The CDR3 reads CASSVGREAFF. CDR3 DNA: TGTGCCAGTAGTGTGGGGCGTGAAGCTTTCTTT.

V and J are TRBV4-1 and TRBJ2-1; 9 nucleotides agree with TRBD2. The CDR3 spans 15 residues. V dropped 1 base and J dropped 5; count of bases not matched to a gene: 3. Germline CDR1 and CDR2: MGHRA and YSYEKL. The CDR3 loop is CASSQVAGGNNEQFF. CDR3 bases: TGCGCCAGCAGCCAAGTTGCGGGAGGGAACAATGAGCAGTTCTTC.

This chain uses TRBV6-7 with TRBJ2-3; 7 bases align to TRBD2. TRBV6-7 is an open reading frame, and its role is uncertain. J gave up 4 bases and V 11 bases, and 18 bases lay outside the gene matches. CDR3 length: 16 residues. CDR3 region: CAALTSAGRVPDTQYF. The CDR3 coding sequence is TGTGCCGCATTAACTTCAGCGGGGAGGGTCCCAGATACGCAGTATTTT.

V usage is TRBV6-6 and J usage is TRBJ1-5, with 9 nucleotides matching TRBD1. V trimming: 5 bases; J trimming: 7 bases; junction bases outside the gene matches: 3. There are 13 residues in the CDR3. CDR1 is MNHNY, CDR2 SVGAGI, per germline (reference sequence). This CDR3 is CASSKDRGQPQHF. CDR3 DNA sequence: TGTGCCAGCAGTAAGGACAGGGGCCAGCCCCAGCATTTT.

The V and J genes are TRBV28 and TRBJ2-7; 7 nucleotides agree with TRBD2. The V and J ends lost 3 bases and 6 bases, in that order; junction bases with no gene match: 8. Per the germline V gene, CDR1 is MDHEN and CDR2 is SYDVKM. The CDR3 is made up of 14 amino acids. Here the CDR3 DNA reads TGTGCCAGCAGTTTGGCGGGAGAGCAGGCCGAGCAGTACTTC. Encoded protein: CASSLAGEQAEQYF. The full variable domain, rest sourced from reference TRBV28 and TRBJ2-7, is DVKVTQSSRYLVKRTGEKVFLECVQDMDHENMFWYRQDPGLGLRLIYFSYDVKMKEKGDIPEGYSVSREKKERFSLILESASTNQTSMYLCASSLAGEQAEQYFGPGTRLTVT.

The V call is TRBV7-9, the J call TRBJ1-4; 7 nucleotides match TRBD1. The CDR3 covers 15 residues. J was trimmed by 5 bases and V by 4 bases; bases with no gene match: 7. Germline values: CDR1 SEHNR, CDR2 FQNEAQ (reference sequence). CDR3 sequence reads: CASSSRTGKNEKLFF. CDR3 DNA sequence: TGTGCCAGCAGCTCCCGGACAGGAAAAAATGAAAAACTGTTTTTT.

The V and J genes are TRBV4-1 and TRBJ1-2; D gene unclear. CDR3 length equals 15 residues. V dropped 4 bases and J dropped 6 bases, with 18 bases sitting between them. CDR1 is MGHRA and CDR2 is YSYEKL in the germline V gene. The CDR3 sequence: CASSPRSAGGDGYTF. The CDR3 nucleotides read TGCGCCAGCAGCCCTCGTTCGGCAGGAGGTGATGGCTACACCTTC.